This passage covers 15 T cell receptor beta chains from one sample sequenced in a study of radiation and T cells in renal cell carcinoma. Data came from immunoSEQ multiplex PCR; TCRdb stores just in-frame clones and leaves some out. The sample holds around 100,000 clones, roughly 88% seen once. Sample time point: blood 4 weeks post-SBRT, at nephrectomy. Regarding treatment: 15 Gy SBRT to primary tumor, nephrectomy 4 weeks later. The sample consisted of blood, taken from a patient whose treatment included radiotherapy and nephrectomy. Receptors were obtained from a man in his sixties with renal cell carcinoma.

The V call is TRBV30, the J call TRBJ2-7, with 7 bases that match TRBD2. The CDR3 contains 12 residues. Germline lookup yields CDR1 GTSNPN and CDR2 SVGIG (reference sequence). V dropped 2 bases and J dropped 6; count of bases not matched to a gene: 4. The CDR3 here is CAWSPGGIEQYF. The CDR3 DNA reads TGTGCCTGGAGTCCCGGGGGGATCGAGCAGTACTTC.

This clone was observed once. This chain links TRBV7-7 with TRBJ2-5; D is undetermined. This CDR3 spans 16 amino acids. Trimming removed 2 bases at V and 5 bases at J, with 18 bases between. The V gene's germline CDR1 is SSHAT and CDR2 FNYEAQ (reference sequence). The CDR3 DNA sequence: TGTGCCAGCAGCTTAAACCAGCTAAAGTCCGGCGAGACCCAGTACTTC. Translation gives CASSLNQLKSGETQYF.

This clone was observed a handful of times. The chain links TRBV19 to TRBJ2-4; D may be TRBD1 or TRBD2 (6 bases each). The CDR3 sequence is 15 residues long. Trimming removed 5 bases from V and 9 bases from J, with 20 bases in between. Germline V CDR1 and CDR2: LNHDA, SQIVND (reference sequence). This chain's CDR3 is CASSLGGPSRTIQYF. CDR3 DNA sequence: TGTGCCAGTAGTCTGGGGGGCCCTAGTCGGACCATTCAGTACTTC.

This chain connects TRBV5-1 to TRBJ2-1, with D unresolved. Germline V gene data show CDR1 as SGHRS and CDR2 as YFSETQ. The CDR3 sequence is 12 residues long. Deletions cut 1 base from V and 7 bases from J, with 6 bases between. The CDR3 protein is CASSLSLNEQFF. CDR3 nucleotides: TGCGCCAGCAGCTTGAGTCTAAATGAGCAGTTCTTC.

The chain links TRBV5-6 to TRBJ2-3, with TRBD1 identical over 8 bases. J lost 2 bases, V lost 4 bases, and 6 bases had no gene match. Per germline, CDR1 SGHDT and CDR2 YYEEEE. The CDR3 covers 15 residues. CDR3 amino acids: CASSLDRGYTDTQYF. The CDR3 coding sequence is TGTGCCAGCAGCCTCGACAGGGGCTACACAGATACGCAGTATTTT.

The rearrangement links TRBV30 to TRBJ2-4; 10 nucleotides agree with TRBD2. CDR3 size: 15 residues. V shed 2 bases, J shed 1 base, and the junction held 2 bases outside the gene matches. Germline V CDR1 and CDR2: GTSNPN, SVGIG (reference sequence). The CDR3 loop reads CAWSSGRAAKNIQYF. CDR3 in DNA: TGTGCCTGGAGTAGCGGGAGGGCCGCCAAAAACATTCAGTACTTC.

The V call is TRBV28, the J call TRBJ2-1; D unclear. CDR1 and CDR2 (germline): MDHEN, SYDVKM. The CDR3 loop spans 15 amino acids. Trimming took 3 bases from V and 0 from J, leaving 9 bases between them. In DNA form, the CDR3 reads TGTGCCAGCAGTTTTCCGGAACCCTCCTACAATGAGCAGTTCTTC. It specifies CASSFPEPSYNEQFF.

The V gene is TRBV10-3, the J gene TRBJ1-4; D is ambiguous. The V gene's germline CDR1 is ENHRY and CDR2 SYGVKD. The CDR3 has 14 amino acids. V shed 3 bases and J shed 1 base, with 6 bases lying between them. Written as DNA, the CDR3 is TGTGCCATCAGTGAAGAGGAAACTAATGAAAAACTGTTTTTT. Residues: CAISEEETNEKLFF.

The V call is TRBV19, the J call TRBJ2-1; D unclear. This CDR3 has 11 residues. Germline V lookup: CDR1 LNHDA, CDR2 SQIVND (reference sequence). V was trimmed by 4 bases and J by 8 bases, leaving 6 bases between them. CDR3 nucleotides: TGTGCCAGTAGTAAGTCCGATGAGCAGTTCTTC. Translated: CASSKSDEQFF.

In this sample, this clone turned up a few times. The CDR3 nucleotides read TGTGCCAGCAGTGATATGTGGGTTTCACCCCTCCACTTT. Amino acids: CASSDMWVSPLHF. The chain combines TRBV6-1 with TRBJ1-6; D unclear. Germline V gene sequence: CDR1 MNHNS, CDR2 SASEGT. The CDR3 has 13 residues. V was cut by 3 bases and J by 9 bases, with 9 bases left in between.

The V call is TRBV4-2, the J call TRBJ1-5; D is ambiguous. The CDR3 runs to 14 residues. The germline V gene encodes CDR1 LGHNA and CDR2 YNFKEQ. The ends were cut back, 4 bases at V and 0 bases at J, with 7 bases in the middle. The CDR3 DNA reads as TGTGCCAGCAGCCCACTCAGTAGCAATCAGCCCCAGCATTTT. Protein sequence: CASSPLSSNQPQHF.

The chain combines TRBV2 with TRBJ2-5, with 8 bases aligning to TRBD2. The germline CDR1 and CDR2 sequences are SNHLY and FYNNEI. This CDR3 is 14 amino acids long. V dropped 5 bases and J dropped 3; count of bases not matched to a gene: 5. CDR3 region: CASSFSGSKETQYF. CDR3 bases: TGTGCCAGCAGTTTCAGCGGGAGCAAAGAGACCCAGTACTTC.

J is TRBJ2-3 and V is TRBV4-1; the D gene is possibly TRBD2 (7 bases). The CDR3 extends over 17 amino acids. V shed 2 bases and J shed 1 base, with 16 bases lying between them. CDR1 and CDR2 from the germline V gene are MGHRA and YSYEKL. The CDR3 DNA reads TGCGCCAGCAGCCAAACAGGGACGGGAGGCGGCACAGATACGCAGTATTTT. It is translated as CASSQTGTGGGTDTQYF.

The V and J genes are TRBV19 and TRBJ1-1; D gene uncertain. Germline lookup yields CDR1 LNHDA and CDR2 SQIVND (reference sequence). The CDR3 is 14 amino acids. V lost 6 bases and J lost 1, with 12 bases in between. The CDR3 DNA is TGTGCCAGTAGAGTCGGCCCCACGAACACTGAAGCTTTCTTT. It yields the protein CASRVGPTNTEAFF.

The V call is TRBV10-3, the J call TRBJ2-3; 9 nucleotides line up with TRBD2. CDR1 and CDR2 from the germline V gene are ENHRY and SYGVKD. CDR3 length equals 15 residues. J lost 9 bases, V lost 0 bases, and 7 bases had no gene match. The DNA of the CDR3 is TGTGCCATCAGTGAGTCGACTAGCGGAATTGGCACGCAGTATTTT. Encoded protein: CAISESTSGIGTQYF.